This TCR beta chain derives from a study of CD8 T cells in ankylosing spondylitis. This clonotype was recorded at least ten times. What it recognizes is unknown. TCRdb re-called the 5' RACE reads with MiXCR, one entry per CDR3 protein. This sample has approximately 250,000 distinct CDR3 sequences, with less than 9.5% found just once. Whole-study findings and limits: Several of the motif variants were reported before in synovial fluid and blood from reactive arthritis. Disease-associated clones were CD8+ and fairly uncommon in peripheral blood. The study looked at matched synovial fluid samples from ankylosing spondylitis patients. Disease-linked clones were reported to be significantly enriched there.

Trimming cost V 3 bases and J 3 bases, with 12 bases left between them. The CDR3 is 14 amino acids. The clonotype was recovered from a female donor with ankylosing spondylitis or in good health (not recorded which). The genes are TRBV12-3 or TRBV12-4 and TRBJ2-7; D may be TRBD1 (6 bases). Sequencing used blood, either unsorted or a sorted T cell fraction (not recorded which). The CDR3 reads CASSFIGQYYEQYF. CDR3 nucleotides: TGTGCCAGCAGTTTCATAGGACAGTACTACGAGCAGTACTTC.